This TCR beta chain was recovered during a study of blood T cell repertoires in COVID-19. The CDR3 length is 13 residues. Unmatched junction bases numbered 0, after V lost 4 bases and J lost 1 base. Germline V gene data show CDR1 as LGHDT and CDR2 as YNNKEL (reference sequence). Clones were sequenced by immunoSEQ multiplex PCR, and TCRdb holds only the in-frame ones, with some missing. This sample carries roughly 270,000 clones, approximately 85% of them seen once, and the ten largest clones take approximately 5.1%. V usage is TRBV3-1 (or the pseudogene TRBV3-2) and J usage is TRBJ2-5; 7 positions agree with TRBD2. Material: peripheral blood. This receptor was identified in a man aged 50 to 59 with active or convalescent COVID-19. The CDR3 DNA sequence: TGTGCCAGCAGCCGACTAGCCCAAGAGACCCAGTACTTC. Protein sequence: CASSRLAQETQYF.